This TCR beta chain is from a study of cytotoxic CD8 clonotypes in ibrutinib-treated CLL. The overall study: The authors obtained response samples at a median of around 11 months of treatment, range 6 to 36.

Study observations and caveats: Public clonotypes, found uncommonly, either contracted or stayed stable on treatment. There were differences in sampling times between sustained-remission and progressing patients. Clonality, elevated at ibrutinib response, dropped back toward baseline at progression.

Measured with immunoSEQ multiplex PCR; TCRdb has only the in-frame clones, and not every one. The sample has approximately 170,000 clones; approximately 90% are singletons. The CDR3 is made up of 17 amino acids. Germline V gene sequence: CDR1 MGHRA, CDR2 YSYEKL. V gave up 0 bases and J gave up 2 bases; unmatched junction bases: 5. This clone has just one count. Its antigen is unknown. The specimen comprised PBMCs, sampled at disease progression, from a patient treated with ibrutinib. The chain employs TRBV4-1 and TRBJ2-1, with 9 bases lining up with TRBD1. This TCR came from a human donor with chronic lymphocytic leukemia. The CDR3 region has the DNA TGCGCCAGCAGCCAAGAGGGACAGGGTTTGGCCTACAATGAGCAGTTCTTC. This translates into CASSQEGQGLAYNEQFF.